This passage covers 7 T cell receptor beta chains from one sample sequenced in a study of memory CD4+ T cells and cytomegalovirus serostatus. Assay: immunoSEQ multiplex PCR; the TCRdb copy retains only in-frame clones and omits some. Here the sample spans about 92,000 clones, about four fifths being singletons. The sort gate was single viable CD3+CD4+CD8-CD45RO+ cells for memory CD4+ T cells. The sequenced sample was memory CD4+ T cells from blood. The origin of the receptors is an adult in good health and CMV-seropositive.

This clone showed up just once. The chain carries TRBV29-1 and TRBJ2-7; D ambiguous. This CDR3 region has 12 residues. V gave up 5 bases and J gave up 4 bases, with 12 bases separating them. Germline-derived CDR1 and CDR2 are SQVTM and ANQGSEA. The DNA of the CDR3 is TGCAGCGTTCAATTAGTGGGGTACGAGCAGTACTTC. Its translation is CSVQLVGYEQYF.

The chain is built from TRBV5-3 and TRBJ1-4, with no clear D. TRBV5-3 falls under the ORF class, with uncertain function. This CDR3 has 17 residues. Deletions cut 0 bases from V and 4 bases from J, with 16 bases between. This CDR3 reads CARSLAKHSSFNEKLFF. The CDR3 bases are TGTGCCAGAAGCTTGGCCAAGCACAGTTCCTTTAATGAAAAACTGTTTTTT.

The V and J genes are TRBV5-1 and TRBJ2-1, with 9 nucleotides matching TRBD2. Germline CDR1 SGHRS, CDR2 YFSETQ. The V and J ends lost 3 bases and 9 bases, in that order; junction bases with no gene match: 10. The CDR3 is 15 residues long. CDR3 DNA: TGCGCCAGCAGCTACCGTAGCGGGAGCAGGGGTGAGCAGTTCTTC. Its translation: CASSYRSGSRGEQFF.

V gene TRBV11-1 combines with J gene TRBJ1-1, with D unclear. CDR1 SGHAT and CDR2 FQDESV come from the germline V gene (reference sequence). The CDR3 runs 14 residues. The germline V and J ends were trimmed by 6 bases and 5 bases, with 16 bases remaining between them. The CDR3 reads CASSSLRFETEAFF. The CDR3 DNA reads as TGTGCCAGCAGTTCCCTCAGGTTTGAGACTGAAGCTTTCTTT.

J is TRBJ2-7 and V is TRBV28; 9 nucleotides line up with TRBD1. CDR1 and CDR2 (germline): MDHEN, SYDVKM. The CDR3 length is 15 residues. Losses at the gene ends were 7 bases for V and 7 bases for J; bases not matched to a gene: 14. The CDR3, as DNA: TGTGCCAGCAAAAACCCACAGGGGGCTCCAGCGGAGCAGTACTTC. Translation gives CASKNPQGAPAEQYF.

This clone came up once. V and J are TRBV11-3 and TRBJ2-1, with 7 bases identical to TRBD1. The V segment lost 5 bases and the J segment 3 bases; nucleotides outside the gene matches: 10. Germline V gene lookup returns CDR1 SGHNT and CDR2 YENEEA. The CDR3 is made up of 16 amino acids. CDR3 loop: CASSPGQWRVYNEQFF. CDR3 nucleotides: TGTGCCAGCAGCCCGGGACAGTGGAGAGTCTACAATGAGCAGTTCTTC. The variable domain in full, with the rest retrieved from reference TRBV11-3 and TRBJ2-1, is EAGVVQSPRYKIIEKKQPVAFWCNPISGHNTLYWYLQNLGQGPELLIRYENEEAVDDSQLPKDRFSAERLKGVDSTLKIQPAELGDSAVYLCASSPGQWRVYNEQFFGPGTRLTVL.

The J gene is TRBJ2-6, the V gene TRBV7-2; possibly TRBD1 for D (6 bases). Trimming removed 6 bases from V and 0 bases from J, with 9 bases in between. Germline-derived CDR1 and CDR2 are SGHTA and FQGNSA. CDR3 length equals 15 residues. CDR3 sequence (DNA): TGTGCCAGCAGACAACAGGGCTCTGGGGCCAACGTCCTGACTTTC. Protein product: CASRQQGSGANVLTF. Filled out from reference TRBV7-2 and TRBJ2-6, the complete variable domain reads GAGVSQSPSNKVTEKGKDVELRCDPISGHTALYWYRQSLGQGLEFLIYFQGNSAPDKSGLPSDRFSAERTGGSVSTLTIQRTQQEDSAVYLCASRQQGSGANVLTFGAGSRLTVL.